These T cell receptor beta chains were read from a single sample in a study of blood T cell repertoires in COVID-19. Only in-frame clones appear in the TCRdb table, and some are missing; sequencing was by immunoSEQ multiplex PCR. This table has a few hundred thousand clones, around 91% appearing once. The specimen was PBMCs or T cells enriched from blood (not recorded which). Receptors originate from a woman aged 40 to 50 who had recovered from COVID-19. Both conserved end residues are trimmed from each CDR3. Where a row states a size, it is once, few, many or the class of an expanded clone; other rows omit it.

- | TRBV7-2 | ASSLGVARGLF
few | TRBV28 | ASSPLGLAGVYEQY
- | TRBV2 | AGGLDRVIGEQF
- | TRBV30 | ACTLGSNQPQH
- | TRBV11-2 | ASSPGLGANYGYT
- | TRBV30 | AWRESPANTEAF
- | TRBV12-3/TRBV12-4 | ASIGLGKLF
- | TRBV18 | ASSPSRGDTSYGYT
- | TRBV29-1 | SVEISYEQY
few | TRBV7-8 | ASSFKGAGSGANVLT
- | TRBV2 | AIRLAGNEQY
- | TRBV7-2 | ASSLGPGTEQY
- | TRBV19 | ASSPRGKETQY
- | TRBV21-1 | ASSKATPTSGSPYEQY
once | TRBV4-1 | ASSQGPSPGGTEAF
- | TRBV7-2 | ASSLARTGANTEAF
- | TRBV27 | ASSPQGAVGNTIY
- | TRBV4-1 | ASSLTLEGLEQY
- | TRBV7-3 | ASSSLAGASEQF
- | TRBV3-1/TRBV3-2 | ASSQGGRGNEKLF
many | TRBV5-6 | ASSLYQPPRGEQY
- | TRBV4-2 | ASSRDNYYEQY
- | TRBV6-5 | ASRPPRQGPGEAF
- | TRBV7-9 | ASSSDRERTEAF
- | TRBV28 | ASSPAFKGDPEAF
- | TRBV10-3 | AISRGGNYGYT
- | TRBV9 | ASSVVQGDEAF
- | TRBV18 | ASSPEAVRGLYKSNQPQH
- | TRBV27 | ASSLRDRVYEQF
- | TRBV19 | ATSRGQGFGANVLT
- | TRBV5-8 | ASPRTVEGDEAF
few | TRBV6-6 | ASSYGDTAEPGELF
- | TRBV9 | ASTLAGDLYNEQF
- | TRBV2 | ASSDGQGRGYT
- | TRBV27 | ASSYSTGLDQPQH
- | TRBV11-2 | ASSRRLAENNEQF
- | TRBV5-4 | ASSYRDRATGELF
many | TRBV7-8 | ASSFGLGISYNEQF
- | TRBV11-3 | ASSLDGDSPSRS
- | TRBV30 | AWSSGGLGYT
- | TRBV9 | ASSVGGSRTDTQY
once | TRBV19 | ASSTSGSSGNTIY
- | TRBV7-8 | ASSSDSFVQPQH
- | TRBV7-2 | ASSYRGRGQPQH
- | TRBV11-3 | ASSAWTSSSTDTQY
- | TRBV9 | ASSPAYGYEQF
- | TRBV7-9 | ASSSPSGRYEQY
- | TRBV5-6 | ASRRDSLEQY
- | TRBV7-2 | ASSLLGTGNTEAF
- | TRBV11-3 | ASSSPGARFTEAF
- | TRBV7-2 | ASSLATENGYT
- | TRBV24-1 | ATAGSGANVLT
few | TRBV7-9 | ASSPPGGPYEQY
- | TRBV7-8 | ASSFAGPRAGEQY
- | TRBV27 | ASSLVQSSYNSPLH
- | TRBV4-1 | ASSQAPNRGGETQY
- | TRBV3-1/TRBV3-2 | ASSRTSGGLTEQF